The sequence of this TCR beta chain was determined in a study of T cell repertoires in cytomegalovirus infection (dated by TCRdb to 2018 to 2020). The study in broad terms: Because public TCR beta signatures pointed to carriage of CMV infection together with the matching HLA type, the HLA type of each donor mattered for the analysis.

Summary of the overall study and its limitations: The ex vivo response was dominated by HLA-C-restricted CMV-specific TCR beta clonotypes, which also provided the single most frequent clonotype in two of eight donors. Carriers of CMV infection plus the relevant HLA type were discriminated by the cumulative frequency of public TCR beta family members in the study cohort and in an independent approximately 340-donor cohort.

This clonotype was seen at least ten times. No cognate antigen has been identified for it. No much larger clonotype is one base removed from it; base qualities were not supplied. Reads for this sample came from an Illumina HiSeq 1500. Through fastp at Q25 and MiXCR, TCRdb rebuilt clones from the public reads, retaining in-frame beta chains. Each record represents a unique CDR3 protein, reported with the most common genes and DNA among its rows. The sample contains around 440,000 distinct CDR3 sequences, about 11% of them found a single time. Roughly 10% of the sample rests with the top ten. Reading from cysteine to phenylalanine, the CDR3 counts 14 amino acids. Here the CDR3 DNA is all that survives: 42 bases in frame from base 1. V loses 5 bases of germline sequence and J loses 6 bases, and the interval between the two ends is 14 bases.

Sequencing used PBMCs. Recombination linked TRBV12-3 or TRBV12-4 to TRBJ2-1; the D segment cannot be called with confidence. This clonotype originated in a human donor in good health (CMV status not recorded). Some clones in this sample may be carry-over from other donors' samples. The CDR3 sequence is CASSPDTLPNEQFF. The nucleotide sequence reads as follows: TGTGCCAGCAGTCCAGATACTCTTCCCAATGAGCAGTTCTTC.